Listed below are T cell receptor beta chains from one sample, sequenced in a study of cytomegalovirus exposure and HLA in healthy donors. The method was immunoSEQ multiplex PCR; TCRdb's version includes in-frame clones alone and lacks a portion of them. The table includes 150,000 to 200,000 clones, 72% detected once. The specimen sequenced was PBMCs. These receptors came from a human donor in good health. CDR3s include the opening cysteine and the closing phenylalanine or tryptophan. A D gene is named only where the DNA matches it firmly. For some rows the clone size is stated as once, few or many, or as a class when expanded; others skip it.

TRBV6-5,NA,TRBJ2-7,NA,CASSSDLAYEQYF,TGTGCCAGCAGTAGCGACCTAGCCTACGAGCAGTACTTC
TRBV5-1,NA,TRBJ2-7,NA,CASSLAPYEQYF,TGCGCCAGCAGCTTGGCTCCCTACGAGCAGTACTTC
TRBV25-1,TRBD1,TRBJ2-7,once,CASSNADRDEQYF,TGTGCCAGCAGTAACGCGGACAGGGACGAGCAGTACTTC
TRBV7-2,TRBD1,TRBJ2-1,NA,CASSPRVGQGDNEQFF,TGTGCCAGCAGCCCACGAGTCGGACAGGGGGACAATGAGCAGTTCTTC
TRBV19,TRBD1,TRBJ1-2,NA,CASSLQGASYGYTF,TGTGCCAGTAGTCTACAGGGGGCTAGCTATGGCTACACCTTC
TRBV4-1,TRBD2,TRBJ2-3,NA,CASSQDPYGTRGTDTQYF,TGCGCCAGCAGCCAAGATCCGTACGGGACTAGGGGCACAGATACGCAGTATTTT
TRBV10-2,NA,TRBJ2-1,NA,CASSGVTLGQNNEQFF,TGCGCCAGCAGTGGGGTTACTCTTGGACAGAACAATGAGCAGTTCTTC
TRBV19,NA,TRBJ2-7,few,CASSMAESGSYEQYF,TGTGCCAGTAGTATGGCCGAAAGCGGCTCCTACGAGCAGTACTTC
TRBV15,NA,TRBJ1-5,NA,CATSRDQSVGQPQHF,TGTGCCACCAGCAGAGATCAATCGGTCGGTCAGCCCCAGCATTTT
TRBV11-2,TRBD2,TRBJ2-3,NA,CASSLTSSGGAMTDTQYF,TGTGCCAGCAGCTTAACCTCTAGCGGGGGGGCGATGACAGATACGCAGTATTTT
TRBV27,TRBD1,TRBJ1-6,NA,CASSLTSWIGTEFSPLHF,TGTGCCAGCAGTTTAACGTCATGGATCGGGACAGAATTTTCACCCCTCCACTTT
TRBV7-9,TRBD1,TRBJ1-1,NA,CASSLGTGVYTEAFF,TGTGCCAGCAGCCTAGGGACAGGGGTATACACTGAAGCTTTCTTT
TRBV5-4,TRBD1,TRBJ1-4,once,CASSLRQGVATNEKLFF,TGTGCCAGCAGCCTCCGACAGGGGGTTGCAACTAATGAAAAACTGTTTTTT
TRBV11-3,NA,TRBJ1-4,NA,CASSSRQDSHEKLFF,TGTGCCAGCAGCTCCCGACAGGACTCCCATGAAAAACTGTTTTTT
TRBV2,NA,TRBJ1-5,NA,CASRADTDNQPQHF,TGTGCCAGCAGGGCGGACACGGACAATCAGCCCCAGCATTTT
TRBV5-1,TRBD2,TRBJ2-7,NA,CASSAGGVSSYEQYF,TGCGCCAGCAGCGCCGGGGGGGTTAGCTCCTACGAGCAGTACTTC
TRBV7-3,NA,TRBJ2-7,NA,CASSFGETYEQYF,TGTGCCAGCAGCTTTGGAGAGACCTACGAGCAGTACTTC
TRBV15,NA,TRBJ2-5,few,CATSRSLEGWETQYF,TGTGCCACCAGCAGATCCCTAGAGGGCTGGGAGACCCAGTACTTC
TRBV4-3,TRBD1,TRBJ2-7,NA,CASSPGQGVEQYF,TGCGCCAGCAGCCCCGGACAGGGTGTCGAGCAGTACTTC